The source of this TCR beta chain is a study of identical twins. This clonotype was observed many times. With 4 bases clipped from V and 2 bases from J, the junction kept 4 bases outside the gene matches. The CDR3 length is 14 residues. Germline values: CDR1 MNHEY, CDR2 SVGAGI. TCRdb processed the 5' RACE reads anew with MiXCR; each CDR3 protein has one entry. The sample consists of 450,000 to 650,000 distinct CDR3 sequences, just under 10% of them appearing once. The same data also went into a second study, on yellow fever vaccine responses in identical twins.

This chain connects TRBV6-5 to TRBJ2-7; 8 bases are shared with TRBD2. This TCR derives from a woman aged 18-29 years in good health. Sequencing was done on a sample of PBMCs. CDR3 protein: CASSFGLAAYEQYF. CDR3 DNA: TGTGCCAGCAGTTTTGGACTAGCCGCCTACGAGCAGTACTTC.